This TCR beta chain was obtained from a study of cytomegalovirus exposure and HLA in healthy donors. This clone was counted a few times. Researchers ran the PCR with 60 Vbeta and 13 Jbeta primers. The authors' processing: A follow-up analysis tallied 86 million or so unique TCR beta chains, roughly 11 million shared. Here immunoSEQ multiplex PCR was the method, and the copy in TCRdb shows in-frame clones only, minus some. D and trimming come from the DNA, and the V and J calls and clone size come from that table. The table lists some 140,000 clones, 60% to 80% of them singletons, with 2.2% in the top ten. Germline CDR1 and CDR2: MNHEY and SVGAGI. The V end lost 0 bases, the J end lost 1 base, and 9 bases lay between the germline ends. This CDR3 has 15 amino acids.

Specimen: PBMCs. The sequence was obtained from a man aged 25 to 40 in good health and CMV-seronegative. The rearrangement uses TRBV6-5 and TRBJ1-1, with D unresolved. Written as DNA, the CDR3 is TGTGCCAGCAGTTACTCTCTTGTCAGGAACACTGAAGCTTTCTTT. It translates to CASSYSLVRNTEAFF.